This T cell receptor (beta chain) was identified in a study of cytomegalovirus exposure and HLA in healthy donors. Overall study results and limits: In a later analysis, specific HLA alleles were associated with 15,000 to 20,000 TCR beta sequences at a 0.05 false discovery rate. Only CMV serostatus was available as immune exposure information. Associated with cytomegalovirus, according to the listing, were fewer than 200 TCR beta chains. Most CMV-associated TCR beta chains appeared HLA-restricted in a later analysis.

The primer mix had 60 Vbeta and 13 Jbeta primers. The method was immunoSEQ multiplex PCR; TCRdb's version includes in-frame clones alone and lacks a portion of them. The data show 170,000 or so clones, roughly four fifths seen once. Germline V gives CDR1 LGHNA, CDR2 YSLEER. The CDR3 is 14 amino acids. On this clone: Its target is unknown. The junction differs from germline at one of its ends, possibly a read error.

The receptor's source is a woman younger than 45 in good health and CMV-seronegative. The V call is TRBV4-3, the J call TRBJ1-1, with 8 bases identical to TRBD1. Input material: PBMCs. The CDR3 reads CASSQDQFWTGRNF. The CDR3 nucleotides read TGCGCCAGCAGCCAAGATCAGTTCTGGACAGGGCGGAACTTT.